The present T cell receptor beta chain was sequenced within a study of blood T cell repertoires in COVID-19. Study in general: Sites in the United States, Italy and Spain provided acute and convalescent COVID-19 samples. PBMCs, B-cell-depleted T cells, or T cells were the source of the cDNA or gDNA that made up the material.

In the original processing: Amplification with reference gene primers provided the estimates of nucleated cell counts. Some clones are missing from TCRdb's copy, which holds only in-frame ones; the method was immunoSEQ multiplex PCR. That table is the source of V, J and clone size, and D and trimming were worked out from the DNA. The sample has 50,000 to 55,000 clones, 86% seen once. The CDR3 has 16 amino acids. Germline V gene lookup returns CDR1 PRHDT and CDR2 FYEKMQ (reference sequence). Trimming stripped 2 bases from V and 5 bases from J, with 18 bases between. The chain recombines TRBV13 with TRBJ1-1, with unresolved D. The sequence was collected from a man aged 70 or older with acute or convalescent COVID-19. The specimen sequenced was peripheral blood. CDR3 region: CASSLNSYQYETEAFF. For the CDR3, the DNA is TGTGCCAGCAGCTTAAATTCATATCAATATGAGACTGAAGCTTTCTTT.